Listed here is a single TCR beta chain. Its antigen is still unknown. A read error is possible here, since a much larger clone lies one base away. This sample stems from a study of regulatory T cells in long-lasting Graves disease. Time point indicated: newly diagnosed GD, antithyroid drugs for less than 3 months. From RNA extracted from PBMCs, the TCR library was made. The CDR3 sequence is 12 residues long. CDR1 and CDR2 (germline): SQVTM, ANQGSEA. The V gene lost 5 bases and the J gene lost 7 bases, with 14 bases spanning the gap. With iRepertoire HTBI primers and Arm-PCR of CDR3 regions, TCR beta libraries were built. A single record per CDR3 protein comes from TCRdb applying MiXCR to the multiplex PCR reads. The repertoire includes over 200,000 distinct CDR3 sequences, roughly 18% of them detected once, and around 20% sits in the top ten. Findings and limits, study-wide: Persistent disease showed a preference for TRBV28, TRBJ1-2 and TRBJ2-5.

This material consisted of peripheral blood mononuclear cells (PBMCs), taken at new diagnosis, from a patient treated with antithyroid drugs. The chain joins TRBV29-1 to TRBJ1-2; no firm D call. The TCR was taken from a female donor with Graves disease. CDR3 in amino acids: CSVRIGLSGYTF. The DNA for the CDR3 is TGCAGCGTTAGGATAGGGCTGAGTGGCTACACCTTC.